This TCR beta chain was sequenced during a study of shared clonotypes between healthy human individuals. The naive CD8 fraction comprised CD45RO-negative cells positively selected for CCR7 and excluded terminally differentiated effector memory CD45RA+ cells. Data came from immunoSEQ multiplex PCR; TCRdb stores just in-frame clones and leaves some out. The table includes around 550,000 clones, about 95% detected once. This CDR3 contains 16 residues. Trimming removed 3 bases from V and 4 bases from J, with 16 bases in between. The germline V gene has CDR1 MNHEY and CDR2 SMNVEV (reference sequence). Sequencing used naive CD8+ T cells sorted from blood. The chain has TRBV27 and TRBJ2-1; D is perhaps TRBD2 (7 bases). The sequence came from a woman in her 30s in good health. The CDR3 DNA is TGTGCCAGCAGTTTTGGTGGGGGAGGGGGGTACAATGAGCAGTTCTTC. It is translated as CASSFGGGGGYNEQFF.